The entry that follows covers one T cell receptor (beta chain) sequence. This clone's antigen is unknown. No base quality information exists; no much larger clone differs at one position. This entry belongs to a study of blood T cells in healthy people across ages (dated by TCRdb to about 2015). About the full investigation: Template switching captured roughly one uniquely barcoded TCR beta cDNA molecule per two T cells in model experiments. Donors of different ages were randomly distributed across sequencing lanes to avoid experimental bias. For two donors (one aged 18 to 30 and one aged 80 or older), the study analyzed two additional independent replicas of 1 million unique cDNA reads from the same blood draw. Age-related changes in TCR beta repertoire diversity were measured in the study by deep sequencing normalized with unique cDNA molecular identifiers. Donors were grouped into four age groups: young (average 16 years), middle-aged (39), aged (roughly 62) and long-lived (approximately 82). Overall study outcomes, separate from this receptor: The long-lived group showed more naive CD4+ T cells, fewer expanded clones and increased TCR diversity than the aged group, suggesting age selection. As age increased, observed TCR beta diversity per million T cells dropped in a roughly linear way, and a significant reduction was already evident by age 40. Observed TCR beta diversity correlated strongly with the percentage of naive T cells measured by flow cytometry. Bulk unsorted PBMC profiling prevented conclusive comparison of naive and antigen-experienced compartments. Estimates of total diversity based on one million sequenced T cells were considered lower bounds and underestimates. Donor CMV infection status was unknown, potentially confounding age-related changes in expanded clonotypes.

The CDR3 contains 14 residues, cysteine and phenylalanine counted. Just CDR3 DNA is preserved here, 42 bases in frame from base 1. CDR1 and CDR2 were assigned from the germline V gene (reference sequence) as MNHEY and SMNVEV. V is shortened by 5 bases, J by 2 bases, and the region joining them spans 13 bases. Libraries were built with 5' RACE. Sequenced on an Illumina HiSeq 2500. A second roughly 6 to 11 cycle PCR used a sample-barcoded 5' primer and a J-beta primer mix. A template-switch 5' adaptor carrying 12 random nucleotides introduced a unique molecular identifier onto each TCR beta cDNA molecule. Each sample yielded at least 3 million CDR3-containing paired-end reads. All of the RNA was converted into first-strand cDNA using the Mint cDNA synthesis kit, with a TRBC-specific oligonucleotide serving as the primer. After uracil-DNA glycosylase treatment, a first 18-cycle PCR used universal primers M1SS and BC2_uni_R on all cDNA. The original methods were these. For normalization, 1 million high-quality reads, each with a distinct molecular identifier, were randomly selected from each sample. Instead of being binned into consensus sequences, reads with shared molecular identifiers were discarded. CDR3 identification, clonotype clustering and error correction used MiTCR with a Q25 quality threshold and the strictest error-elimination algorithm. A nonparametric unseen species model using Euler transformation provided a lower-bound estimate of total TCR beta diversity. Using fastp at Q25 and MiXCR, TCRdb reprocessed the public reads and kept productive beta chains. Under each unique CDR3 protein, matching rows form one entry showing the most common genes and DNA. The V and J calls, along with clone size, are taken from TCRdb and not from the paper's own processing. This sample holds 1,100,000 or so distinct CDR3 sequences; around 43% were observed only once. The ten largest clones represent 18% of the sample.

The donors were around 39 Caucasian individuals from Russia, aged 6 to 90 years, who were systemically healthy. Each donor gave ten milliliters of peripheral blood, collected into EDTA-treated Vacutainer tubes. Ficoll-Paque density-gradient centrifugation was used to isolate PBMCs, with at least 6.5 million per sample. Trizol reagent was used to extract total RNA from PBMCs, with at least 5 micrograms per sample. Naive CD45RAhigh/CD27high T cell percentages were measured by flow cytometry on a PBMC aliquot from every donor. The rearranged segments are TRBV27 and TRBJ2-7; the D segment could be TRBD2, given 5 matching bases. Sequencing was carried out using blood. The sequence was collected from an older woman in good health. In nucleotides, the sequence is TGTGCCAGCAGTAAAGACTACCTAACCTACGAGCAGTACTTC. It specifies CASSKDYLTYEQYF.